These 28 T cell receptor beta chains were sequenced from one sample in a study of OX40 agonist ivuxolimab in advanced cancers. This table comes from immunoSEQ multiplex PCR, and its TCRdb copy is limited to in-frame clones, with some not included. This sample has 67,000 or so clones, with 86% found just once. The sample was CD4+ or CD8+ T cells sorted from blood, taken in a trial of the OX40 agonist ivuxolimab. The receptors shown here come from an adult with an advanced solid tumor such as melanoma, head and neck, liver or kidney cancer.

This chain uses TRBV7-2 with TRBJ2-5; TRBD2 matches at 8 bases. The CDR3 has 15 residues. Germline CDR1 SGHTA, CDR2 FQGNSA. The V segment lost 6 bases and the J segment 1 base; nucleotides outside the gene matches: 7. CDR3 sequence (DNA): TGTGCCAGCAGGTTATTGGCGGGAGGCCAAGAGACCCAGTACTTC. Translation: CASRLLAGGQETQYF.

The V gene is TRBV28, the J gene TRBJ2-3; 10 positions match TRBD2. CDR1 is MDHEN, CDR2 SYDVKM, per germline. Trimming removed 2 bases from V and 1 base from J; junction bases left unmatched: 6. This CDR3 is 17 amino acids long. In DNA, the CDR3 is TGTGCCAGCAGTTTAGGAGCTAGCGGGAGTGGCACAGATACGCAGTATTTT. This encodes CASSLGASGSGTDTQYF.

V is TRBV6-5 and J is TRBJ2-2; unclear D gene. Trimming took 5 bases from V and 6 from J, leaving 10 bases between them. This CDR3 region has 13 residues. Germline-derived CDR1 and CDR2 are MNHEY and SVGAGI. Here the CDR3 DNA reads TGTGCCAGCAGTCGACACGGTGCCGGGGAGCTGTTTTTT. It encodes CASSRHGAGELFF.

The rearrangement uses TRBV7-6 and TRBJ2-7, with D tentatively TRBD2 (6 bases). The germline V and J ends were trimmed by 5 bases and 0 bases, with 17 bases remaining between them. Germline V lookup: CDR1 SGHVS, CDR2 FNYEAQ. This CDR3 has 16 residues. In nucleotides, the CDR3 is TGTGCCAGCAGCCCCCGCGCGGGGAGCCCCTCCTACGAGCAGTACTTC. Translating gives CASSPRAGSPSYEQYF.

This chain uses TRBV9 with TRBJ1-4; TRBD1 is a possible D gene (6 bases). Germline V lookup: CDR1 SGDLS, CDR2 YYNGEE. CDR3 length: 15 residues. Trimming left V 2 bases short and J 7 bases short, with 15 bases between. The CDR3 DNA follows: TGTGCCAGCAGCGTGGGGGCCCCTCGCGGTGAAAAACTGTTTTTT. Translating it yields CASSVGAPRGEKLFF.

The V and J genes are TRBV11-2 and TRBJ2-5, with D tentatively TRBD2 (5 bases). Germline assignment: CDR1 SGHAT and CDR2 FQNNGV. V was trimmed by 10 bases and J by 2 bases, leaving 14 bases between them. The CDR3 sequence is 13 residues long. The CDR3 DNA sequence: TGTGCCACCTCTGGCGAGCGGCAAGAGACCCAGTACTTC. This translates into CATSGERQETQYF.

The V call is TRBV7-8, the J call TRBJ2-6, with D unclear. Looked up from germline, CDR1 is SGHVS and CDR2 is FQNEAQ. The CDR3 consists of 16 residues. The V gene lost 0 bases and the J gene lost 3 bases, with 9 bases spanning the gap. DNA for the CDR3: TGTGCCAGCAGCTTAGCGCAATGGCATGGGGCCAACGTCCTGACTTTC. Amino acids: CASSLAQWHGANVLTF.

The J gene is TRBJ2-7, the V gene TRBV27; 8 bases are a match to TRBD2. Per the germline V gene, CDR1 is MNHEY and CDR2 is SMNVEV (reference sequence). The J segment lost 3 bases and the V segment lost 3 bases, leaving 4 bases of the junction unmatched. The CDR3 is 14 amino acids. The CDR3 DNA follows: TGTGCCAGCAGTTTTACCGGGACTAGCTACGAGCAGTACTTC. Protein sequence: CASSFTGTSYEQYF.

The chain couples TRBV2 to TRBJ2-3, with D tentatively TRBD2 (5 bases). This CDR3 is built from 14 residues. The germline V and J ends were trimmed by 7 bases and 5 bases, with 16 bases remaining between them. Germline V gene lookup returns CDR1 SNHLY and CDR2 FYNNEI. This chain's CDR3 is CASKKEGVGDTQYF. The CDR3 DNA reads TGTGCCAGCAAAAAAGAGGGTGTGGGAGATACGCAGTATTTT.

The V call is TRBV28, the J call TRBJ1-5, with TRBD1 matching 9 bases. Germline V gene lookup returns CDR1 MDHEN and CDR2 SYDVKM. J lost 5 bases, V lost 5 bases, and 4 bases had no gene match. CDR3 length: 14 amino acids. CDR3 loop: CASSGDRDYQPQHF. The CDR3, as DNA: TGTGCCAGCAGTGGGGACAGGGATTATCAGCCCCAGCATTTT.

This clone was seen a single time. The gene calls are TRBV11-3 and TRBJ2-2; D gene ambiguous. Trimming removed 0 bases from V and 6 bases from J, with 2 bases in between. This CDR3 region has 12 residues. Germline CDR1 reads SGHNT; CDR2 reads YENEEA. As DNA, the CDR3 is TGTGCCAGCAGCTTAGAAGCCGGGGAGCTGTTTTTT. The encoded protein is CASSLEAGELFF.

The chain carries TRBV6-1 and TRBJ1-2; 10 bases fit TRBD1. Germline CDR1 reads MNHNS; CDR2 reads SASEGT. This CDR3 is built from 16 residues. J was trimmed by 3 bases and V by 4 bases; bases with no gene match: 8. CDR3 in DNA: TGTGCCAGCAGTGGCCCCACCGGGACAGGGGACTATGGCTACACCTTC. Its translation is CASSGPTGTGDYGYTF.

J is TRBJ2-4 and V is TRBV2; D unresolved. The germline CDR1 and CDR2 sequences are SNHLY and FYNNEI. This CDR3 is built from 13 residues. Trimming stripped 6 bases from V and 3 bases from J, with 9 bases between. CDR3 sequence reads: CASRGAIKNIQYF. DNA of the CDR3: TGTGCCAGCAGGGGCGCCATCAAAAACATTCAGTACTTC. The whole variable domain, remainder taken from reference TRBV2 and TRBJ2-4, is EPEVTQTPSHQVTQMGQEVILRCVPISNHLYFYWYRQILGQKVEFLVSFYNNEISEKSEIFDDQFSVERPDGSNFTLKIRSTKLEDSAMYFCASRGAIKNIQYFGAGTRLSVL.

A single count supports this clone. The V gene is TRBV28, the J gene TRBJ2-5, with a possible D match to TRBD2 (6 bases). CDR1 is MDHEN, CDR2 SYDVKM, per germline. V lost 2 bases and J 3 bases, leaving 16 bases between the germline ends. CDR3 length equals 16 residues. The CDR3 region has the DNA TGTGCCAGCAGTTTAGGCGGCAGCGGAGGGGAAGAGACCCAGTACTTC. Encoded protein: CASSLGGSGGEETQYF. Together with reference TRBV28 and TRBJ2-5, the CDR3 gives the full variable domain: DVKVTQSSRYLVKRTGEKVFLECVQDMDHENMFWYRQDPGLGLRLIYFSYDVKMKEKGDIPEGYSVSREKKERFSLILESASTNQTSMYLCASSLGGSGGEETQYFGPGTRLLVL.

The gene calls are TRBV7-9 and TRBJ2-5; 8 bases agree with TRBD2. V gave up 6 bases and J gave up 1 base; unmatched junction bases: 7. Germline V gene lookup returns CDR1 SEHNR and CDR2 FQNEAQ (reference sequence). The CDR3 consists of 15 residues. CDR3 residues: CASSVGGLVQETQYF. The CDR3 DNA follows: TGTGCCAGCAGTGTAGGGGGACTAGTCCAAGAGACCCAGTACTTC.

V and J are TRBV2 and TRBJ1-3; D is perhaps TRBD1 (6 bases). Per the germline V gene, CDR1 is SNHLY and CDR2 is FYNNEI. The CDR3 runs 13 residues. With 7 bases removed from V and 3 bases from J, the gap between germline ends came to 10 bases. The CDR3 sequence: CASMLGGGNTIYF. Written as DNA, the CDR3 is TGTGCCAGCATGCTAGGGGGTGGAAACACCATATATTTT.

The genes are TRBV27 and TRBJ2-5; no firm D call. The CDR3 runs to 14 residues. Trimming stripped 0 bases from V and 4 bases from J, with 9 bases between. Germline V lookup: CDR1 MNHEY, CDR2 SMNVEV (reference sequence). The CDR3 sequence: CASSLSLVAETQYF. In DNA form, the CDR3 reads TGTGCCAGCAGTTTATCGCTAGTAGCAGAGACCCAGTACTTC.

The chain recombines TRBV5-1 with TRBJ2-5; TRBD2 agrees at 14 bases. The V gene end was trimmed by 1 base and the J gene end by 2 bases; junction bases not matched to a gene: 13. The CDR3 is made up of 20 amino acids. Germline assignment: CDR1 SGHRS and CDR2 YFSETQ. DNA for the CDR3: TGCGCCAGCAGCTTGTGGCGACCACCGGGACTAGCGGGGGTACAAGAGACCCAGTACTTC. This codes for CASSLWRPPGLAGVQETQYF.

The V and J genes are TRBV7-9 and TRBJ2-3; the D gene is possibly TRBD1 (6 bases). The CDR3 covers 14 residues. V was pared by 3 bases and J by 4 bases, with 11 bases between. CDR1 is SEHNR and CDR2 is FQNEAQ in the germline V gene (reference sequence). In DNA form, the CDR3 reads TGTGCCAGCAGCTTGAGGGGGTGGGCAGATACGCAGTATTTT. It specifies CASSLRGWADTQYF.

The rearrangement uses TRBV2 and TRBJ1-2; D gene uncertain. There are 11 residues in the CDR3. The germline V gene has CDR1 SNHLY and CDR2 FYNNEI. The V and J ends lost 6 bases and 5 bases respectively, with 7 bases between them. In DNA, the CDR3 is TGTGCCAGCAGGGAGGGATATGGCTACACCTTC. It translates to CASREGYGYTF.

This clone appeared a single time. As DNA, the CDR3 is TGTGCCAGCAGTCGCCCCGTCGGGGCTCAAGAGACCCAGTACTTC. This codes for CASSRPVGAQETQYF. This rearrangement joins TRBV28 to TRBJ2-5, with D perhaps matching TRBD1 or TRBD2 (5 bases each). Trimming shortened V by 5 bases and J by 2 bases, and 15 bases separated the two germline ends. This CDR3 is built from 15 residues. CDR1 MDHEN and CDR2 SYDVKM come from the germline V gene.

The V and J genes are TRBV28 and TRBJ2-5; weak D call: TRBD2 (6 bases). V lost 5 bases and J 3 bases, leaving 13 bases between the germline ends. CDR3 length: 14 amino acids. The germline gives CDR1 MDHEN, CDR2 SYDVKM. For the CDR3, the DNA is TGTGCCAGCAGTGGCGGGACTCTAAAAGAGACCCAGTACTTC. This codes for CASSGGTLKETQYF.

The table lists this clone with a count of one. This rearrangement joins TRBV6-6 to TRBJ1-1; 7 bases are a match to TRBD1. The germline V gene has CDR1 MNHNY and CDR2 SVGAGI (reference sequence). V lost 4 bases to trimming and J lost 0 bases; unmatched junction nucleotides: 8. The CDR3 length is 16 residues. CDR3 sequence (DNA): TGTGCCAGCAGTTTGACCCAGGGGGAGGTGAACACTGAAGCTTTCTTT. It translates to CASSLTQGEVNTEAFF.

V gene TRBV7-2 combines with J gene TRBJ1-1; 7 nucleotides agree with TRBD1. Looked up from germline, CDR1 is SGHTA and CDR2 is FQGNSA. The CDR3 spans 16 residues. V lost 0 bases and J lost 1; bases outside the gene matches: 5. The CDR3 DNA sequence: TGTGCCAGCAGCTTAGCCCACCGGACAGGGAACACTGAAGCTTTCTTT. As protein: CASSLAHRTGNTEAFF.

This rearrangement joins TRBV6-5 to TRBJ2-1, with D hard to call. Germline V gene lookup returns CDR1 MNHEY and CDR2 SVGAGI. V was shortened by 2 bases and J by 8 bases, with 4 bases between the two germline ends. This CDR3 contains 11 residues. The chain's CDR3 is CASSYIDEQFF. The CDR3, as DNA: TGTGCCAGCAGTTACATTGATGAGCAGTTCTTC.

The rearrangement links TRBV4-2 to TRBJ2-1, with 7 bases that match TRBD2. This CDR3 region has 14 residues. Germline CDR1 is LGHNA and CDR2 is YNFKEQ. V shed 4 bases, J shed 7 bases, and the junction held 7 bases outside the gene matches. CDR3 region: CASSPGLSNNEQFF. CDR3 DNA: TGTGCCAGCAGCCCGGGACTATCCAATAATGAGCAGTTCTTC.

The chain combines TRBV6-5 with TRBJ1-2; TRBD1 might be the D (5 bases). Trimming left V 6 bases short and J 3 bases short, with 11 bases between. This CDR3 has 13 amino acids. Per the germline V gene, CDR1 is MNHEY and CDR2 is SVGAGI. In nucleotides, the CDR3 is TGTGCCAGCAGCCCGGGGGGGGACTATGGCTACACCTTC. The encoded protein is CASSPGGDYGYTF.

The chain couples TRBV11-2 to TRBJ1-1, with 9 bases lining up with TRBD1. Germline CDR1 and CDR2: SGHAT and FQNNGV. This CDR3 is built from 16 residues. Trimming took 2 bases from V and 5 from J; bases not matched to a gene: 9. Here the CDR3 DNA reads TGTGCCAGCAGCTTACCCACAGGGGGCGCGTGGACTGAAGCTTTCTTT. Its protein is CASSLPTGGAWTEAFF.